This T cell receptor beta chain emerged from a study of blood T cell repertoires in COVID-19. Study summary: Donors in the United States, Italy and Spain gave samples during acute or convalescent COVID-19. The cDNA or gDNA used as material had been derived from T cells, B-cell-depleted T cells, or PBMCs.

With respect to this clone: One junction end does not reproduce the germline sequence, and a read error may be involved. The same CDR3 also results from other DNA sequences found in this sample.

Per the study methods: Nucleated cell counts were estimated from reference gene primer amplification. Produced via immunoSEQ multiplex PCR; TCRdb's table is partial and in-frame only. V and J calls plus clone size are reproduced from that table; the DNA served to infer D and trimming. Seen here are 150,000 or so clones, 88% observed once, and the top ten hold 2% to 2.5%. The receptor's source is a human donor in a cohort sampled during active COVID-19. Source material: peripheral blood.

The CDR3 DNA is TGTGCCAGCAGTGACAGGGGGGATTATGCAAGGGGCTACACCTTT. Translating it yields CASSDRGDYARGYTF. The chain has TRBV6-1 and TRBJ1-2; 7 positions agree with TRBD1. This CDR3 has 15 residues. Germline CDR1 MNHNS, CDR2 SASEGT.